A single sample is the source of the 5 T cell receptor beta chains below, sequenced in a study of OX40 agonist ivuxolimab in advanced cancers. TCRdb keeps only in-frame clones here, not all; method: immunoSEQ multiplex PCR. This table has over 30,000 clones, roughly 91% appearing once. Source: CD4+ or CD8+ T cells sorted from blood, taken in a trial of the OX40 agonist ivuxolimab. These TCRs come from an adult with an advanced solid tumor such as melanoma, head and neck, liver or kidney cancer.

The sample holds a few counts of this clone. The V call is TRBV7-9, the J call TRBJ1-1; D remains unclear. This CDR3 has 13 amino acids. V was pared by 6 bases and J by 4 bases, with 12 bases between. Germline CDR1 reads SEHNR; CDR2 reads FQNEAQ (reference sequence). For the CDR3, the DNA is TGTGCCAGCAGGGAGATAACGGTCACTGAAGCTTTCTTT. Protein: CASREITVTEAFF.

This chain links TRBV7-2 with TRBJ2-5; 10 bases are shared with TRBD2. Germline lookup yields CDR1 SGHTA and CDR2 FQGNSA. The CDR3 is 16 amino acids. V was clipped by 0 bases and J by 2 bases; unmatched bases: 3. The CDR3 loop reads CASSLAGLADQETQYF. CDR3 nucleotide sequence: TGTGCCAGCAGCTTAGCCGGACTAGCGGATCAAGAGACCCAGTACTTC.

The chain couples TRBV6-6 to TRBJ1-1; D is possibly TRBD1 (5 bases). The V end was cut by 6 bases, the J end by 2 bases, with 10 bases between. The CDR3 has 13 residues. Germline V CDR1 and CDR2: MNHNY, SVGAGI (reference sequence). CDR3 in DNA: TGTGCCAGCAGCGGGAGGGGTAACACTGAAGCTTTCTTT. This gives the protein CASSGRGNTEAFF.

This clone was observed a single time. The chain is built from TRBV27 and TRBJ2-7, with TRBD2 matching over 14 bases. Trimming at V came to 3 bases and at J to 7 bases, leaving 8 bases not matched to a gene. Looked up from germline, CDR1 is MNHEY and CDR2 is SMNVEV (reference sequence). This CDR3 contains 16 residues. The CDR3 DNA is TGTGCCAGCAGTTTCTCCGGACTAGCGGGGGGAGGGGAGCAGTACTTC. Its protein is CASSFSGLAGGGEQYF.

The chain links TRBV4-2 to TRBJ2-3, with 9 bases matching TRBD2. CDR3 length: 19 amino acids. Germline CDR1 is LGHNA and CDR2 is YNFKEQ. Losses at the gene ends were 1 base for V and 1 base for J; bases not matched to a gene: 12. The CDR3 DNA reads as TGTGCCAGCAGCCAAGTCGTTTCGTCTAGCGGGGTCGGCACAGATACGCAGTATTTT. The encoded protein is CASSQVVSSSGVGTDTQYF.